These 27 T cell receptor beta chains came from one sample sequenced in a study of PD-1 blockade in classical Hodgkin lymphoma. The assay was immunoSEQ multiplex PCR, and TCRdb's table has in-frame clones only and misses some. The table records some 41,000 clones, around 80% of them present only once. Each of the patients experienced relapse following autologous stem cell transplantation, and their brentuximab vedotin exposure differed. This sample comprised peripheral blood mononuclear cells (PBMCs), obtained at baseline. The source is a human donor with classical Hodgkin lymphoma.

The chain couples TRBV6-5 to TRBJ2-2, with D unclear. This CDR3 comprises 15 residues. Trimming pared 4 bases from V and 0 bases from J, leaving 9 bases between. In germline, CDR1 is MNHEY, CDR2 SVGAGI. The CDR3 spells CASSWHVANTGELFF. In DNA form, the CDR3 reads TGTGCCAGCAGTTGGCACGTAGCGAACACCGGGGAGCTGTTTTTT.

The CDR3 sequence: CASSPGRGDTQYF. DNA for the CDR3: TGTGCCAGCAGCCCCGGTCGTGGAGATACGCAGTATTTT. This sequence joins TRBV7-6 and TRBJ2-3, with no clear D. CDR1 and CDR2 (germline): SGHVS, FNYEAQ. V was cut by 5 bases and J by 5 bases, with 11 bases left in between. This CDR3 contains 13 residues. Full variable domain (outside the CDR3, taken from reference TRBV7-6 and TRBJ2-3): GAGVSQSPRYKVTKRGQDVALRCDPISGHVSLYWYRQALGQGPEFLTYFNYEAQQDKSGLPNDRFSAERPEGSISTLTIQRTEQRDSAMYRCASSPGRGDTQYFGPGTRLTVL.

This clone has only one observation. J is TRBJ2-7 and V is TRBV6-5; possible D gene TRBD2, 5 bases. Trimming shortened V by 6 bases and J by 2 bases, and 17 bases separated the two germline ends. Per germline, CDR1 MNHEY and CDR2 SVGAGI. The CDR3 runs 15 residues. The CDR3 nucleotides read TGTGCCAGCAGACCCGGACTGGCCCGGGCCTACGAGCAGTACTTC. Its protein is CASRPGLARAYEQYF.

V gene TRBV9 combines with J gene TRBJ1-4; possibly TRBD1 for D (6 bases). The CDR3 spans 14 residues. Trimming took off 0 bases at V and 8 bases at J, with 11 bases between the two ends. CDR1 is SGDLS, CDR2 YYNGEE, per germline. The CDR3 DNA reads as TGTGCCAGCAGCGTAGCTGCAGGGGAGGAAAAACTGTTTTTT. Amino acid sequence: CASSVAAGEEKLFF.

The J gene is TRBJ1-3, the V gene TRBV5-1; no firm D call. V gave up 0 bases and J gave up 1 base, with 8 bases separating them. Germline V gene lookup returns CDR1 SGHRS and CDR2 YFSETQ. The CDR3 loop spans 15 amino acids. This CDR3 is CASSLEDTSGNTIYF. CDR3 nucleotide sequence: TGCGCCAGCAGCTTGGAAGATACGTCTGGAAACACCATATATTTT.

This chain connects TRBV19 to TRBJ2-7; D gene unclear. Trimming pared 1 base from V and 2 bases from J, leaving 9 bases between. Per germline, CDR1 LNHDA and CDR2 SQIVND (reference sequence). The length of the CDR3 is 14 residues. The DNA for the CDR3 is TGTGCCAGTAGTATAGTGGGAATAACCTACGAGCAGTACTTC. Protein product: CASSIVGITYEQYF.

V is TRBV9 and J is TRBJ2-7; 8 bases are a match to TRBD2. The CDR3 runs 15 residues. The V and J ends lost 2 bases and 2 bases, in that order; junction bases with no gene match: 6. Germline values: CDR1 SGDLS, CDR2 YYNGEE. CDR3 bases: TGTGCCAGCAGCGTGTCAAGCGGGAGTCCCTACGAGCAGTACTTC. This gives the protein CASSVSSGSPYEQYF. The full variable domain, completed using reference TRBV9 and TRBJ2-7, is DSGVTQTPKHLITATGQRVTLRCSPRSGDLSVYWYQQSLDQGLQFLIQYYNGEERAKGNILERFSAQQFPDLHSELNLSSLELGDSALYFCASSVSSGSPYEQYFGPGTRLTVT.

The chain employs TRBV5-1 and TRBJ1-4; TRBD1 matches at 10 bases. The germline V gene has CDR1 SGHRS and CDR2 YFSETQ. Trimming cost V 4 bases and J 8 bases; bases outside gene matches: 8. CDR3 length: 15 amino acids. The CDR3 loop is CASSRDRGSEEKLFF. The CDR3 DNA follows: TGCGCCAGCAGCCGGGACAGGGGTTCGGAGGAAAAACTGTTTTTT.

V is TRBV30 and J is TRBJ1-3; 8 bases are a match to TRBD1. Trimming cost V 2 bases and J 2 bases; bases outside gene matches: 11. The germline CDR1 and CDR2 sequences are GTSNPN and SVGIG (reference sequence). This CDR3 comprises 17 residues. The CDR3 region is CAWSPPGRGRTGNTIYF. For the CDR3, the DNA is TGTGCCTGGAGTCCCCCGGGCAGGGGGCGAACTGGAAACACCATATATTTT.

The CDR3 sequence: CASSFDPDTVYEQYF. The CDR3 DNA reads TGTGCCAGCAGCTTTGATCCGGATACCGTTTACGAGCAGTACTTC. This chain uses TRBV11-2 with TRBJ2-7, with D uncertain. The CDR3 has 15 residues. The V end was cut by 3 bases, the J end by 4 bases, with 16 bases between. Germline values: CDR1 SGHAT, CDR2 FQNNGV.

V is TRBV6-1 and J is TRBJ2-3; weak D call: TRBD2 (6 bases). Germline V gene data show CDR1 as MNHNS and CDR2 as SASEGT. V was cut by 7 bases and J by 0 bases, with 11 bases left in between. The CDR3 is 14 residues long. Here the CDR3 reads CASTEGSSTDTQYF. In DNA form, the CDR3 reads TGTGCCAGCACGGAGGGTTCTAGCACAGATACGCAGTATTTT.

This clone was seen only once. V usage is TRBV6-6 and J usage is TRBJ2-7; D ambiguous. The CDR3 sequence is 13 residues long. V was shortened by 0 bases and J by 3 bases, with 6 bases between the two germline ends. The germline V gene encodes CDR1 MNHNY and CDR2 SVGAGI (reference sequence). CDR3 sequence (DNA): TGTGCCAGCAGTTACTCGGTCCGCTACGAGCAGTACTTC. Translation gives CASSYSVRYEQYF.

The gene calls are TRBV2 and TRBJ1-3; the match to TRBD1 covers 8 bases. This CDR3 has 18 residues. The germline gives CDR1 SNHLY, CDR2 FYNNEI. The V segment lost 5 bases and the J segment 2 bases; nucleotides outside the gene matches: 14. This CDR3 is CASSHPLGQGKAGNTIYF. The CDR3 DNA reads TGTGCCAGCAGTCACCCCTTAGGACAGGGCAAAGCTGGAAACACCATATATTTT.

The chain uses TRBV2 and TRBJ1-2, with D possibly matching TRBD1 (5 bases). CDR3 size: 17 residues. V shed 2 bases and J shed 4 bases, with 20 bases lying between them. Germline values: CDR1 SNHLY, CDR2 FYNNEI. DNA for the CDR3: TGTGCCAGCAGTGAAACCTCACGGTCCGGGACGGTCTATGGCTACACCTTC. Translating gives CASSETSRSGTVYGYTF.

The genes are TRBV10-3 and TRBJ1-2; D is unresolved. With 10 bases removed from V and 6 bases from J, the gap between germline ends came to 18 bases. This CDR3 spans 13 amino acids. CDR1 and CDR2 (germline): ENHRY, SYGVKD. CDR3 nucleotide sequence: TGTGCCAGCCTAAAAAAGGGAGAGGATGGCTACACCTTC. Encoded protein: CASLKKGEDGYTF.

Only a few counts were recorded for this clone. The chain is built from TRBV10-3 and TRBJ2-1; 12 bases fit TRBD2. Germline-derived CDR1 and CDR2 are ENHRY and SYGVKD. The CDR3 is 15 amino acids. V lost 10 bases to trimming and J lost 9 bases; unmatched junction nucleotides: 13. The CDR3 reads CATRTSGVELSEQFF. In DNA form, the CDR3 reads TGTGCCACCCGGACTAGCGGGGTCGAATTGAGTGAGCAGTTCTTC.

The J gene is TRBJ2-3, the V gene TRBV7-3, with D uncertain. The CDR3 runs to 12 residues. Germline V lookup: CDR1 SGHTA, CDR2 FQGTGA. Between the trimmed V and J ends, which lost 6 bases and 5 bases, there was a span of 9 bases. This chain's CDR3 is CASSLLGDTQYF. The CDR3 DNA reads TGTGCCAGCAGTTTATTGGGAGATACGCAGTATTTT.

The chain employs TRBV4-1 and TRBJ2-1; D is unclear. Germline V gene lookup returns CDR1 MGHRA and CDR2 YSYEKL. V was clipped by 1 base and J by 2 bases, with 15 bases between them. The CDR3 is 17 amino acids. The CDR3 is CASSQVDMGFTYNEQFF. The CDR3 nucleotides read TGCGCCAGCAGCCAAGTCGATATGGGTTTCACCTACAATGAGCAGTTCTTC.

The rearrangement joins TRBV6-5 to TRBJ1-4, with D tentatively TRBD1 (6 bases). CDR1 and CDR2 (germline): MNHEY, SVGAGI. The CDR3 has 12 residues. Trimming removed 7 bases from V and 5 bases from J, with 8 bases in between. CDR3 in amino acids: CASNTGNEKLFF. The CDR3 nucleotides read TGTGCCAGCAATACAGGGAATGAAAAACTGTTTTTT.

Here the CDR3 DNA reads TGTGCCAGCAGCTTAGGTCTAGCGGGAACAGATACGCAGTATTTT. This gives the protein CASSLGLAGTDTQYF. The chain employs TRBV7-9 and TRBJ2-3; TRBD2 matches 9 bases. This CDR3 spans 15 amino acids. Germline V CDR1 and CDR2: SEHNR, FQNEAQ (reference sequence). V lost 1 base to trimming and J lost 3 bases; unmatched junction nucleotides: 2.

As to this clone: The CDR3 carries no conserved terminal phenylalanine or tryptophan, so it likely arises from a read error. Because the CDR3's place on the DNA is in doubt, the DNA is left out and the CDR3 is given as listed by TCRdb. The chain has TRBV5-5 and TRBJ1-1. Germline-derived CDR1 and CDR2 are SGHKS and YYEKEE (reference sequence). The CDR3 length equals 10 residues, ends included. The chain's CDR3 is CASSSCGSGG.

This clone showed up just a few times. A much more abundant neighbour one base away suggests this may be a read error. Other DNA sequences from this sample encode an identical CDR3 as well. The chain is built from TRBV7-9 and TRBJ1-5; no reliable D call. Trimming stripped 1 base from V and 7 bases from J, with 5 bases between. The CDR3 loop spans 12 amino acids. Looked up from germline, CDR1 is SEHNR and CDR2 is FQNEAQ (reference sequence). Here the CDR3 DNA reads TGTGCCAGCAGCTTAGGAACCCAGCCCCAGCATTTT. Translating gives CASSLGTQPQHF.

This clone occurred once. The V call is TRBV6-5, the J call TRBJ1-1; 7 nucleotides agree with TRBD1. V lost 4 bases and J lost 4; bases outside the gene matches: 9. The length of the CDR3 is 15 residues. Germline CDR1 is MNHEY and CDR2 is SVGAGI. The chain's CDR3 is CASSSQQGLGTEAFF. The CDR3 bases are TGTGCCAGCAGTTCCCAACAGGGGCTAGGCACTGAAGCTTTCTTT.

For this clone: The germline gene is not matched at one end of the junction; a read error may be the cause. CDR3 sequence (DNA): TGTGCCAGCAGCCAGGTGGGGACTAGCGGGCTTAACTTC. Protein sequence: CASSQVGTSGLNF. The V and J genes are TRBV14 and TRBJ2-5, with 12 nucleotides matching TRBD2. Germline assignment: CDR1 SGHDN and CDR2 FVKESK. The CDR3 is 13 amino acids.

The CDR3: CASSLGLALGYEQYF. CDR3 coding DNA: TGTGCCAGCAGTTTGGGACTAGCGCTGGGCTACGAGCAGTACTTC. The V call is TRBV27, the J call TRBJ2-7, with 10 bases that match TRBD2. The CDR3 runs to 15 residues. V lost 3 bases, J lost 3 bases, and 5 bases stayed unmatched. CDR1 and CDR2 from the germline V gene are MNHEY and SMNVEV (reference sequence).

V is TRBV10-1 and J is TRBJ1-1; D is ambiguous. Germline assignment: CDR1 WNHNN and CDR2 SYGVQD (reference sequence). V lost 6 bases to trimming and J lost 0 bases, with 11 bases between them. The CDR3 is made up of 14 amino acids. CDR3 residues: CASSPGRLNTEAFF. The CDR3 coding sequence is TGCGCCAGCAGCCCGGGCCGATTGAACACTGAAGCTTTCTTT.

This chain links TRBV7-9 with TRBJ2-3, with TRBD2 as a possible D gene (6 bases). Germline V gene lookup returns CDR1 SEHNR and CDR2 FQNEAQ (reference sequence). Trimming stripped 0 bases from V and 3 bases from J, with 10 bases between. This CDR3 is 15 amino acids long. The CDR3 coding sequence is TGTGCCAGCAGCTTAGCCGGGACTCAAACAGATACGCAGTATTTT. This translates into CASSLAGTQTDTQYF.